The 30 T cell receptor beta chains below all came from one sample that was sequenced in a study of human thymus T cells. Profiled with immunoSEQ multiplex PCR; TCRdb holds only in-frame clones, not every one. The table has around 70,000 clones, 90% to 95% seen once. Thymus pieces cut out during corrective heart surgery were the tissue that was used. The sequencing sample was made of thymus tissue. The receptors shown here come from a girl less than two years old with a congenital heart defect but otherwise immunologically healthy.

The CDR3 DNA is TGTGCCAGCAGCGCATCCGGGACAGGGTGGTCCTACAATGAGCAGTTCTTC. Protein: CASSASGTGWSYNEQFF. This chain uses TRBV7-9 with TRBJ2-1, with 9 bases lining up with TRBD1. J gave up 1 base and V 5 bases, and 9 bases lay outside the gene matches. Germline V gives CDR1 SEHNR, CDR2 FQNEAQ (reference sequence). The CDR3 runs to 17 residues.

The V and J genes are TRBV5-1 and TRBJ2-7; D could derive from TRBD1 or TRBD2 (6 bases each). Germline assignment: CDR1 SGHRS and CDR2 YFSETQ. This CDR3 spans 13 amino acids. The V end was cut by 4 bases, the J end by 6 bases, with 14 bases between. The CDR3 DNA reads TGCGCCAGCAGCCCCGAGGGGGGTTCCGAGCAGTACTTC. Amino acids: CASSPEGGSEQYF.

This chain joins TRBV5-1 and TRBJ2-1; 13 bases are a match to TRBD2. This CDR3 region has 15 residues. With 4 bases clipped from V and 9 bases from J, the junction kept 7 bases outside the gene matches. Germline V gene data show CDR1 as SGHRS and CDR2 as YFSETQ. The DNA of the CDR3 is TGCGCCAGCAGCCTACTAGCGGGAGGGCCTGGTGAGCAGTTCTTC. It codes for CASSLLAGGPGEQFF.

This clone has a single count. As DNA, the CDR3 is TGCGCCAGCAGTTACGTCGACGGCAGCACAGATACGCAGTATTTT. This encodes CASSYVDGSTDTQYF. This sequence joins TRBV5-1 and TRBJ2-3, with D uncertain. There are 15 residues in the CDR3. Trimming took off 5 bases at V and 0 bases at J, with 13 bases between the two ends. Germline V gene sequence: CDR1 SGHRS, CDR2 YFSETQ.

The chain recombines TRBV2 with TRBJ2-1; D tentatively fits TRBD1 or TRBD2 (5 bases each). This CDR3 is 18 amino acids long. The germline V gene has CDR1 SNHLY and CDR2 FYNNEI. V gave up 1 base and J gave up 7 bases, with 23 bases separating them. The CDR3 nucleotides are TGTGCCAGCAGTGAAGATAATGAGGGGCGTAATGTTAGGAATGAGCAGTTCTTC. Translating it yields CASSEDNEGRNVRNEQFF.

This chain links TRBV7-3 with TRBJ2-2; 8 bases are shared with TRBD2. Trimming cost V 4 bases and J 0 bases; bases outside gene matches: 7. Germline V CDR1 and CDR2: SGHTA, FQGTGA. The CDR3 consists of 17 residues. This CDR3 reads CASSSGGGFANTGELFF. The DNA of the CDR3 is TGTGCCAGCAGCTCAGGCGGGGGGTTCGCGAACACCGGGGAGCTGTTTTTT.

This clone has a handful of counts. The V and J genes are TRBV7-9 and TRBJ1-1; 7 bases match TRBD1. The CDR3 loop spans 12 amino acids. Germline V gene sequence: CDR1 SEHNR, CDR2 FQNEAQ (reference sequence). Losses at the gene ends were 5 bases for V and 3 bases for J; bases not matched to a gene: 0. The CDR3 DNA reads TGTGCCAGCAGCGACAGGGACACTGAAGCTTTCTTT. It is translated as CASSDRDTEAFF.

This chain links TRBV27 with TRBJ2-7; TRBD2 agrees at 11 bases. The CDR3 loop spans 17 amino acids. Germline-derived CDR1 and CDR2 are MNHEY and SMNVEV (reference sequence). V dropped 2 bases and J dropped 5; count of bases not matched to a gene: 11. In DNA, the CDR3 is TGTGCCAGCAGTTTACGGGTGCGGGCTAGCGGGAGGAACGAGCAGTACTTC. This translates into CASSLRVRASGRNEQYF.

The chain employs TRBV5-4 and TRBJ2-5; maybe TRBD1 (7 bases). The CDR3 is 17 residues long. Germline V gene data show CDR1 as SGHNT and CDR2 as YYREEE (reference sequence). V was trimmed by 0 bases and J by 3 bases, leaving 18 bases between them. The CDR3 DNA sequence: TGTGCCAGCAGCTTGGCCGAGGCGGGACAGTTTGAAGAGACCCAGTACTTC. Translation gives CASSLAEAGQFEETQYF.

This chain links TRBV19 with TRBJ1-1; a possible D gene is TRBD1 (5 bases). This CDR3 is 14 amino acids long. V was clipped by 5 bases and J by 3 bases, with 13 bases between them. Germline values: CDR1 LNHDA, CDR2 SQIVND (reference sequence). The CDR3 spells CASSPSGDDTEAFF. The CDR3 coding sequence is TGTGCCAGTAGTCCCTCGGGGGACGACACTGAAGCTTTCTTT.

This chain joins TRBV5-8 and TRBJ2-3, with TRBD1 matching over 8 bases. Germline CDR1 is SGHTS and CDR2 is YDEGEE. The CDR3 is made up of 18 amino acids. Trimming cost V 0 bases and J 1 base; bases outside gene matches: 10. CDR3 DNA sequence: TGTGCCAGCAGCTTGGCACAGGGGGGAGGACACGGCACAGATACGCAGTATTTT. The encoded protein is CASSLAQGGGHGTDTQYF.

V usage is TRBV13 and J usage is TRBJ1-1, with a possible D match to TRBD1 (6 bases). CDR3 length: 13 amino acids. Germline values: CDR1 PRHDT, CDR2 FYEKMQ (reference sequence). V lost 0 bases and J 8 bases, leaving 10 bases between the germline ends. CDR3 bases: TGTGCCAGCAGCTTAGGAGCAGGGGAGGAAGCTTTCTTT. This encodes CASSLGAGEEAFF.

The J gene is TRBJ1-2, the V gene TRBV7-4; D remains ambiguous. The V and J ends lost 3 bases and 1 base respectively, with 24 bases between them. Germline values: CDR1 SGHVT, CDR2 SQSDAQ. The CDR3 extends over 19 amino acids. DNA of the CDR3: TGTGCCAGCAGCTTCCTCCGGGGAGTAAAGGGATGGGGTAACTATGGCTACACCTTC. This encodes CASSFLRGVKGWGNYGYTF.

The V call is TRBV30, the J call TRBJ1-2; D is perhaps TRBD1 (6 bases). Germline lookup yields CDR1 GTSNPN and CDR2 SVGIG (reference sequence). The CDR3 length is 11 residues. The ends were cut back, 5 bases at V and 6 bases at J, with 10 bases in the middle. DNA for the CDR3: TGTGCCTGGCGCGGGGGCAATGGCTACACCTTC. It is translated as CAWRGGNGYTF.

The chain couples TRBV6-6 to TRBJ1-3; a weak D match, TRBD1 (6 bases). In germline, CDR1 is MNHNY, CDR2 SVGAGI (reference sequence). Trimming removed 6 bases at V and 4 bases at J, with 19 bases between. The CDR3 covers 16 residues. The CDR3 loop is CASSPQGREAGNTIYF. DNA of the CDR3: TGTGCCAGCAGCCCCCAGGGGCGAGAGGCGGGAAACACCATATATTTT.

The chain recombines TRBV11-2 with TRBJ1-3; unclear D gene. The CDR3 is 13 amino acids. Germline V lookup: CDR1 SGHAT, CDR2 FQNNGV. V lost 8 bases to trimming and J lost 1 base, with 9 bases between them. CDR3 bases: TGTGCCAGCGACTCCCAATCTGGAAACACCATATATTTT. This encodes CASDSQSGNTIYF.

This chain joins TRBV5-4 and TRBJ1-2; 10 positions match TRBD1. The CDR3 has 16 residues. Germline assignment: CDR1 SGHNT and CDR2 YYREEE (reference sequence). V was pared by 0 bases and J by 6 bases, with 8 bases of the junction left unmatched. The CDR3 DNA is TGTGCCAGCAGCTTGGCGCAATACGGGACAGGGGATGGCTACACCTTC. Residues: CASSLAQYGTGDGYTF. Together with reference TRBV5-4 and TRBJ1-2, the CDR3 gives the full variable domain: ETGVTQSPTHLIKTRGQQVTLRCSSQSGHNTVSWYQQALGQGPQFIFQYYREEENGRGNFPPRFSGLQFPNYSSELNVNALELDDSALYLCASSLAQYGTGDGYTFGSGTRLTVV.

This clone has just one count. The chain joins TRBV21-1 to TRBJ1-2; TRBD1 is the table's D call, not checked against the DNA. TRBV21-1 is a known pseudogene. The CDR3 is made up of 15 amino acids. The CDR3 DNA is TGTGCCAGCAGCTTTCCGTCCCAGGGTCCGGATGGCTACACCTTC. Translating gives CASSFPSQGPDGYTF.

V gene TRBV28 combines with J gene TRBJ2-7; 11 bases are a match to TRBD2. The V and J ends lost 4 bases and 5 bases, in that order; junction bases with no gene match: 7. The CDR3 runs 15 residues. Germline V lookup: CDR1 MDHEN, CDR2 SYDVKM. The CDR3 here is CASSSRLAGTNEQYF. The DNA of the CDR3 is TGTGCCAGCAGTTCCCGACTAGCGGGAACAAACGAGCAGTACTTC. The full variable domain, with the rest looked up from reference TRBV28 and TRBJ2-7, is DVKVTQSSRYLVKRTGEKVFLECVQDMDHENMFWYRQDPGLGLRLIYFSYDVKMKEKGDIPEGYSVSREKKERFSLILESASTNQTSMYLCASSSRLAGTNEQYFGPGTRLTVT.

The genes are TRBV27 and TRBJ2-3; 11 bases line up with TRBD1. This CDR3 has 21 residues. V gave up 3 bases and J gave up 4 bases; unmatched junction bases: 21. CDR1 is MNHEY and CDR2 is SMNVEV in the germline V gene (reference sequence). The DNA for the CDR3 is TGTGCCAGCAGTTTCAAACGGACAGGGGGCCTAGACGGGAGGGGGTCAGATACGCAGTATTTT. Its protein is CASSFKRTGGLDGRGSDTQYF.

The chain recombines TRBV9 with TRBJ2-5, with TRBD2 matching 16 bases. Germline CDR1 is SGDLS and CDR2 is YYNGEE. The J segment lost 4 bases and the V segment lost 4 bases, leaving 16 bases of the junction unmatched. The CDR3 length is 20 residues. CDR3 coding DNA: TGTGCCAGCAGCCCGAGGACCTCCGGGACTAGCGGGAGGGGCATAGAGACCCAGTACTTC. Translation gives CASSPRTSGTSGRGIETQYF.

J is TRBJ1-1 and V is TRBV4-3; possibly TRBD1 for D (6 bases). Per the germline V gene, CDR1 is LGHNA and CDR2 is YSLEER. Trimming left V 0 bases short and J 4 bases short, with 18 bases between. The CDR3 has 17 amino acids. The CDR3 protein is CASSQDFHRERSTEAFF. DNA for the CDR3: TGCGCCAGCAGCCAAGATTTCCACAGGGAGCGGAGCACTGAAGCTTTCTTT.

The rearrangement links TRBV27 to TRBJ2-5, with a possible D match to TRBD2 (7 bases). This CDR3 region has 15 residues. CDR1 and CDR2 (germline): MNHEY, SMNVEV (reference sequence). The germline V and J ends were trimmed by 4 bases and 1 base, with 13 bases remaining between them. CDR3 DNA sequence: TGTGCCAGCAGTTGGGCAGGGGAGGGCCAAGAGACCCAGTACTTC. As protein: CASSWAGEGQETQYF.

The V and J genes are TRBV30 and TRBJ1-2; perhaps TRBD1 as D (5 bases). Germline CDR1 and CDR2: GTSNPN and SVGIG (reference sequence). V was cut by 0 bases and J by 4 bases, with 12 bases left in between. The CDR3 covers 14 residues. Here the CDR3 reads CAWSVGAVVYGYTF. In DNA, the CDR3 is TGTGCCTGGAGTGTAGGGGCGGTCGTCTATGGCTACACCTTC.

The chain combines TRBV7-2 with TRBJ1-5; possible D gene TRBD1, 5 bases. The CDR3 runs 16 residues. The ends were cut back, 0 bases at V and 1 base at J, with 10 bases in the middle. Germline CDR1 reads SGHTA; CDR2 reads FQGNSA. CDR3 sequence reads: CASSLAPGGSNQPQHF. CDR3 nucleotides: TGTGCCAGCAGCTTAGCCCCCGGGGGGAGCAATCAGCCCCAGCATTTT.

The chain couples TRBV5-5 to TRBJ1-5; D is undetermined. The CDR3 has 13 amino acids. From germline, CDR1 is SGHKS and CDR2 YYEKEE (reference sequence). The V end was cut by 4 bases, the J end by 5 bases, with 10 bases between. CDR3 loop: CASSPDTYQPQHF. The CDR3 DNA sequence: TGTGCCAGCAGCCCAGACACCTATCAGCCCCAGCATTTT.

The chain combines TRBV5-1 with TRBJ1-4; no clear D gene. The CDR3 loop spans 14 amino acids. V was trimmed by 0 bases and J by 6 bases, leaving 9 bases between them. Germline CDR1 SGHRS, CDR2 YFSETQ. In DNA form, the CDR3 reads TGCGCCAGCAGCTTGGGGAGTAGGTATGAAAAACTGTTTTTT. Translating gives CASSLGSRYEKLFF.

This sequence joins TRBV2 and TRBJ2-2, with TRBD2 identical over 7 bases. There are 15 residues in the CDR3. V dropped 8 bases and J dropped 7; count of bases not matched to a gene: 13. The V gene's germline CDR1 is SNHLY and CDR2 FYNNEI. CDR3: CASGGDGKRGGELFF. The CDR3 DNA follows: TGTGCCAGCGGGGGGGACGGGAAGAGAGGCGGGGAGCTGTTTTTT. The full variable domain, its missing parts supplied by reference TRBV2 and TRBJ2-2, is EPEVTQTPSHQVTQMGQEVILRCVPISNHLYFYWYRQILGQKVEFLVSFYNNEISEKSEIFDDQFSVERPDGSNFTLKIRSTKLEDSAMYFCASGGDGKRGGELFFGEGSRLTVL.

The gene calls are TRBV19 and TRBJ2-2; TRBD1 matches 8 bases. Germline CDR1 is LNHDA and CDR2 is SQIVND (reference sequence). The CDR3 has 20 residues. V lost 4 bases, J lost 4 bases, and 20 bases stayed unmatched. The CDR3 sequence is CASSNTGGMSGPLGTGELFF. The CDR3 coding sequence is TGTGCCAGTAGTAACACAGGGGGGATGAGCGGGCCCCTCGGCACCGGGGAGCTGTTTTTT.

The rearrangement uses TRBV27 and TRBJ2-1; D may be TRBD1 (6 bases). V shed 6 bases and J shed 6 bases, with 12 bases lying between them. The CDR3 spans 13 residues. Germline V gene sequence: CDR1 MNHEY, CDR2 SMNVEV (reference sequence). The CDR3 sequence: CASSPTGPNEQFF. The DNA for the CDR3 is TGTGCCAGCAGCCCTACAGGGCCCAATGAGCAGTTCTTC.